This TCR beta chain came from a study of a mutant IDH1 vaccine in newly diagnosed glioma. Specified time point: week 47, end of study. Every vaccination contained 300 ug of the mutant IDH1 20-mer peptide and was paired with topical imiquimod. Using immunoSEQ multiplex PCR, the repertoire was profiled, and TCRdb retains in-frame clones only, with some absent. The repertoire holds roughly 32,000 clones, with 89% as singletons. About this clone itself: Antigen unknown.

The input for sequencing was PBMCs, taken from a glioma patient whose treatment included an IDH1 peptide vaccine. The TCR comes from a middle-aged man with glioma.

CDR3 residues: CASSAARGQGADTQYF. CDR3 nucleotides: TGTGCCAGCAGTGCGGCTAGGGGGCAGGGGGCAGATACGCAGTATTTT. The chain joins TRBV2 to TRBJ2-3; 7 positions match TRBD1. After removal of 4 bases from V and 4 bases from J, the junction contained 11 bases not matched to a gene. The CDR3 sequence is 16 residues long. Germline V gives CDR1 SNHLY, CDR2 FYNNEI. The variable domain in full, completed from reference TRBV2 and TRBJ2-3, reads EPEVTQTPSHQVTQMGQEVILRCVPISNHLYFYWYRQILGQKVEFLVSFYNNEISEKSEIFDDQFSVERPDGSNFTLKIRSTKLEDSAMYFCASSAARGQGADTQYFGPGTRLTVL.